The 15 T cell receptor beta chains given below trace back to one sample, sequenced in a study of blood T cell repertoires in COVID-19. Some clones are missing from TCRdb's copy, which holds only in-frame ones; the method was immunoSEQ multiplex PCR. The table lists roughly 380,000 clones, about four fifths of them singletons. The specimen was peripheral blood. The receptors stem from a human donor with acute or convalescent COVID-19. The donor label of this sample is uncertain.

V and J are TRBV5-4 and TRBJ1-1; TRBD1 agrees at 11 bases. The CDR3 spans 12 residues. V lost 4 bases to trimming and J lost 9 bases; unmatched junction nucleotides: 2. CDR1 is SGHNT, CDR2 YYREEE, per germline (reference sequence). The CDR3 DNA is TGTGCCAGCAGCCCGGACAGGGGGCAAGCTTTCTTT. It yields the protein CASSPDRGQAFF.

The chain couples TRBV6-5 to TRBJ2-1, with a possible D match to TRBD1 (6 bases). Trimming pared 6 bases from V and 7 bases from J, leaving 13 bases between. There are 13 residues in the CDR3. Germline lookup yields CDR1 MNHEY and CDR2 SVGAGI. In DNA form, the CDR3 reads TGTGCCAGCAGCATACTACAGGGAAATGAGCAGTTCTTC. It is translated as CASSILQGNEQFF.

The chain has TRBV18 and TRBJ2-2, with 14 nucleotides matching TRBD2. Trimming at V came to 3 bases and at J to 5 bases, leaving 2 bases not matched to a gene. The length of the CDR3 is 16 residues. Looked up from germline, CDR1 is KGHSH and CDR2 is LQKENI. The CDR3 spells CASSPRLAGGTGELFF. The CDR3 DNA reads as TGTGCCAGCTCACCCCGACTAGCGGGAGGGACCGGGGAGCTGTTTTTT. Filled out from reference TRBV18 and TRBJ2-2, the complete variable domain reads NAGVMQNPRHLVRRRGQEARLRCSPMKGHSHVYWYRQLPEEGLKFMVYLQKENIIDESGMPKERFSAEFPKEGPSILRIQQVVRGDSAAYFCASSPRLAGGTGELFFGEGSRLTVL.

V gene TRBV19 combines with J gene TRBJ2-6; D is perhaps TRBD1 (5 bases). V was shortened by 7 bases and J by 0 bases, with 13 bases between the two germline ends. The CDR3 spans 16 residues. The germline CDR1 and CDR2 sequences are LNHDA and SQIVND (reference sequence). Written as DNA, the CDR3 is TGTGCCAGTATTGGGGCCCCTAGCTCTGGGGCCAACGTCCTGACTTTC. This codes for CASIGAPSSGANVLTF. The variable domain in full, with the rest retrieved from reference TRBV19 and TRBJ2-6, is DGGITQSPKYLFRKEGQNVTLSCEQNLNHDAMYWYRQDPGQGLRLIYYSQIVNDFQKGDIAEGYSVSREKKESFPLTVTSAQKNPTAFYLCASIGAPSSGANVLTFGAGSRLTVL.

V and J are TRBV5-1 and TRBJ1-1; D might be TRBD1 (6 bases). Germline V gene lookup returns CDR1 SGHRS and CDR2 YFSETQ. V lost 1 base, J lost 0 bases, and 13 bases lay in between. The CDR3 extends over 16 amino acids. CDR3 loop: CASSLSTGKMNTEAFF. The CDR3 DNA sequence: TGCGCCAGCAGCTTGTCGACAGGAAAAATGAACACTGAAGCTTTCTTT. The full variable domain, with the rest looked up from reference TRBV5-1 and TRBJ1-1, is KAGVTQTPRYLIKTRGQQVTLSCSPISGHRSVSWYQQTPGQGLQFLFEYFSETQRNKGNFPGRFSGRQFSNSRSEMNVSTLELGDSALYLCASSLSTGKMNTEAFFGQGTRLTVV.

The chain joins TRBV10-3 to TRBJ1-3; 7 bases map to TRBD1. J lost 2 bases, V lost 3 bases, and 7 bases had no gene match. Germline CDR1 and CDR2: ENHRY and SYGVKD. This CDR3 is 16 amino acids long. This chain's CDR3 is CAISERTGTTGNTIYF. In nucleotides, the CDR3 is TGTGCCATCAGTGAAAGGACAGGCACCACTGGAAACACCATATATTTT.

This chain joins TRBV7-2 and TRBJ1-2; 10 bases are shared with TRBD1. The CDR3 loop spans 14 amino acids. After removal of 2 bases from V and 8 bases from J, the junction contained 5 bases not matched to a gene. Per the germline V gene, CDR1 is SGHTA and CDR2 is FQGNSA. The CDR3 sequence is CASSLPDRGLGYTF. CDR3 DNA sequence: TGTGCCAGCAGCTTACCTGACAGGGGGCTAGGCTACACCTTC.

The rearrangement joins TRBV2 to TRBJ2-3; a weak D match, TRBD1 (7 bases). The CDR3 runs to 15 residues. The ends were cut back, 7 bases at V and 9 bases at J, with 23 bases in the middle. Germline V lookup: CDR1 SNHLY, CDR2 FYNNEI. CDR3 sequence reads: CASTQEGTAQETQYF. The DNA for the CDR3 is TGTGCCAGCACTCAGGAGGGGACAGCTCAAGAAACGCAGTATTTT.

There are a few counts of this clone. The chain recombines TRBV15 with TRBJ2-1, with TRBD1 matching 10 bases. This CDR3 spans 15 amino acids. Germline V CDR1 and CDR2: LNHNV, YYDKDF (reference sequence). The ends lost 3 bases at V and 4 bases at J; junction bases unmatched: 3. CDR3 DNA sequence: TGTGCCACCAGCAGGGGACAGGGGAGGTACAATGAGCAGTTCTTC. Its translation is CATSRGQGRYNEQFF.

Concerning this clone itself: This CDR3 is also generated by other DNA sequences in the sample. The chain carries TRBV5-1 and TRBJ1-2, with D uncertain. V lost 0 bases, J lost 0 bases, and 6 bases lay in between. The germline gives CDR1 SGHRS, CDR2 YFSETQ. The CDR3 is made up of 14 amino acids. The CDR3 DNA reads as TGCGCCAGCAGCTTGGTCGGAGCTAACTATGGCTACACCTTC. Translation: CASSLVGANYGYTF.

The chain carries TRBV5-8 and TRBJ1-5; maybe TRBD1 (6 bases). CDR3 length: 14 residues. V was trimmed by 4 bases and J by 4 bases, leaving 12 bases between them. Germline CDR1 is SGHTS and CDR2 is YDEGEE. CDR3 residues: CASSTGTPNQPQHF. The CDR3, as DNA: TGTGCCAGCAGCACCGGGACACCTAATCAGCCCCAGCATTTT.

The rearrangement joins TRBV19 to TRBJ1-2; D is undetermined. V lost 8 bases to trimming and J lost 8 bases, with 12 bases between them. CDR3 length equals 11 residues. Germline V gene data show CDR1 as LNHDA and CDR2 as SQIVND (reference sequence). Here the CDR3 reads CASWAKYGYTF. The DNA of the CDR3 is TGTGCCAGTTGGGCGAAATACGGCTACACCTTC.

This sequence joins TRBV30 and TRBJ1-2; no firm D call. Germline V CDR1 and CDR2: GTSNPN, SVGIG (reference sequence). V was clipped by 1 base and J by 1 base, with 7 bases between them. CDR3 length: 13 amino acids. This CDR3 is CAWSAGVNYGYTF. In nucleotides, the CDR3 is TGTGCCTGGAGTGCCGGGGTTAACTATGGCTACACCTTC.

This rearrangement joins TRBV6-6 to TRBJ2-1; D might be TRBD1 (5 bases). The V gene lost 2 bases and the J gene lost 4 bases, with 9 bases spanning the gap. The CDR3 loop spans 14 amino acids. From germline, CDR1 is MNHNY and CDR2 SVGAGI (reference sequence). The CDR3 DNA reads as TGTGCCAGCAGTTACCAGGGATTGTACAATGAGCAGTTCTTC. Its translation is CASSYQGLYNEQFF.

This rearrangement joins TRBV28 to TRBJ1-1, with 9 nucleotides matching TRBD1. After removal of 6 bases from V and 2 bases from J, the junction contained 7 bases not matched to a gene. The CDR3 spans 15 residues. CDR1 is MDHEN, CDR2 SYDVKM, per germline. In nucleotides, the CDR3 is TGTGCCAGCAGGACTTCACAGGGGGCAAACACTGAAGCTTTCTTT. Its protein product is CASRTSQGANTEAFF. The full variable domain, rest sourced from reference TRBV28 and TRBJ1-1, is DVKVTQSSRYLVKRTGEKVFLECVQDMDHENMFWYRQDPGLGLRLIYFSYDVKMKEKGDIPEGYSVSREKKERFSLILESASTNQTSMYLCASRTSQGANTEAFFGQGTRLTVV.